These T cell receptor beta chains were read from a single sample in a study of blood T cell repertoires in COVID-19. Libraries were prepared by immunoSEQ multiplex PCR; TCRdb keeps only in-frame clonotypes and omits some of them. Counted here are about 170,000 clones, approximately 86% occurring once; the ten biggest clones make up roughly 3%. Source material: peripheral blood. The origin of the receptors is a man between 65 and 80 years old with acute or convalescent COVID-19. Both conserved end residues are part of each CDR3. Each record gives: J gene, clone size, V gene, D gene, CDR3 protein, CDR3 DNA. A D gene is named only where the DNA matches it firmly. Some rows have no size entry. The others give once, few or many, or a class for an expanded clone.

>TRBJ2-1|.|TRBV12-3/TRBV12-4|.
CASSLVRGEQFF
TGTGCCAGCAGTTTAGTACGGGGGGAGCAGTTCTTC
>TRBJ2-3|once|TRBV10-3|.
CAISGSGVWGTDTQYF
TGTGCCATCAGTGGCTCAGGGGTGTGGGGCACAGATACGCAGTATTTT
>TRBJ2-3|.|TRBV20-1|.
CSAGGLDTQYF
TGCAGTGCTGGGGGCTTGGATACGCAGTATTTT
>TRBJ2-3|.|TRBV5-6|.
CASSLGLVTDTQYF
TGTGCCAGCAGCTTGGGATTAGTAACAGATACGCAGTATTTT
>TRBJ1-2|once|TRBV5-1|TRBD1
CASSTGQGPRGYTF
TGCGCCAGCAGCACCGGACAGGGGCCTAGGGGCTACACCTTC
>TRBJ2-3|.|TRBV2|.
CASSEYRVEADTQYF
TGTGCCAGCAGTGAGTACCGGGTAGAAGCAGATACGCAGTATTTT
>TRBJ1-2|few|TRBV5-1|TRBD1
CASSSRPGQGAWDYGYTF
TGCGCCAGCAGCTCTCGACCGGGACAGGGGGCTTGGGACTATGGCTACACCTTC
>TRBJ2-7|.|TRBV9|.
CASSVGLTYEQYF
TGTGCCAGCAGCGTAGGACTAACCTACGAGCAGTACTTC
>TRBJ1-1|.|TRBV28|.
CASKYGYAEAFF
TGTGCCAGCAAGTACGGGTATGCTGAAGCTTTCTTT
>TRBJ2-1|.|TRBV28|TRBD1
CASRTGRNEQFF
TGTGCCAGTCGGACAGGGAGGAATGAGCAGTTCTTC
>TRBJ2-4|.|TRBV12-3/TRBV12-4|.
CASGSLAGAIQYF
TGTGCCAGCGGCTCGCTGGCGGGCGCTATTCAGTACTTC
>TRBJ1-4|.|TRBV25-1|.
CASSEFLSNEKLFF
TGTGCCAGCAGTGAATTTCTCAGTAATGAAAAACTGTTTTTT
>TRBJ1-4|few|TRBV9|.
CASSAGVTNEKLFF
TGTGCCAGCAGCGCAGGGGTGACTAATGAAAAACTGTTTTTT
>TRBJ1-5|.|TRBV10-3|.
CAISDRTASQPQHF
TGTGCCATCAGTGATAGGACAGCAAGTCAGCCCCAGCATTTT
>TRBJ1-1|.|TRBV10-3|.
CAISETGYSEAFF
TGTGCCATCAGTGAGACAGGGTATTCTGAAGCTTTCTTT
>TRBJ2-7|.|TRBV5-4|.
CASSSDPTGEQYF
TGTGCCAGCAGCTCGGACCCCACGGGAGAGCAGTACTTC
>TRBJ2-3|.|TRBV11-3|.
CASSLRGTDTQYF
TGTGCCAGCAGTCTCAGGGGCACAGATACGCAGTATTTT
>TRBJ2-5|few|TRBV6-2/TRBV6-3|TRBD2
CASSYRKTSEETQYF
TGTGCCAGCAGTTACAGGAAGACTAGCGAAGAGACCCAGTACTTC
>TRBJ2-7|.|TRBV30|.
CASARQVTYEQYF
TGTGCCTCCGCCAGACAGGTGACCTACGAGCAGTACTTC
>TRBJ1-2|once|TRBV6-5|.
CASSLGQLYGYTF
TGTGCCAGCAGTCTAGGACAGCTCTATGGCTACACCTTC
>TRBJ2-7|.|TRBV27|TRBD1
CASSSGTGTAYEQYF
TGTGCCAGCAGTTCGGGGACAGGGACGGCGTACGAGCAGTACTTC
>TRBJ1-1|few|TRBV11-2|.
CASSLRQNTEAFF
TGTGCCAGCAGCCTACGACAGAACACTGAAGCTTTCTTT
>TRBJ2-1|.|TRBV6-5|.
CASSWQGGIGEQFF
TGTGCCTCAAGCTGGCAGGGAGGTATAGGTGAGCAGTTCTTC
>TRBJ2-7|.|TRBV5-3|TRBD2
CARSTGTSGDRNEQYF
TGTGCCAGAAGCACCGGGACTAGCGGTGACCGTAACGAGCAGTACTTC
>TRBJ2-3|.|TRBV28|TRBD2
CASRSSGSNTDTQYF
TGTGCCAGCAGGAGTAGCGGGTCCAATACAGATACGCAGTATTTT
>TRBJ2-1|.|TRBV4-3|TRBD2
CASSQDGGDYNEQFF
TGCGCCAGCAGCCAAGATGGGGGGGACTACAATGAGCAGTTCTTC
>TRBJ1-6|.|TRBV19|TRBD1
CASSIGPTGLSPLHF
TGTGCCAGTAGTATTGGTCCGACAGGGCTCTCACCCCTCCACTTT
>TRBJ2-1|.|TRBV5-6|.
CASSQLGLLEQFF
TGTGCCAGCAGCCAGCTGGGACTTCTTGAGCAGTTCTTC
>TRBJ1-2|.|TRBV9|.
CASSQGYYGYTF
TGTGCCAGCAGCCAGGGCTACTATGGCTACACCTTC
>TRBJ2-3|.|TRBV29-1|TRBD2
CSVGGGNTDTQYF
TGCAGCGTTGGCGGGGGGAACACAGATACGCAGTATTTT
>TRBJ2-2|few|TRBV11-2|.
CASSFGGSGGTGELFF
TGTGCCAGCAGCTTTGGGGGGAGCGGAGGGACCGGGGAGCTGTTTTTT
>TRBJ2-3|.|TRBV5-1|.
CASREGDGTDTQYF
TGCGCCAGCAGAGAGGGGGACGGAACAGATACGCAGTATTTT
>TRBJ2-3|.|TRBV9|TRBD1
CASSVQDRGGSTDTQYF
TGTGCCAGCAGCGTCCAAGACAGGGGGGGAAGCACAGATACGCAGTATTTT
>TRBJ2-7|.|TRBV9|TRBD1
CASSVSAGQGSEQYF
TGTGCCAGCAGCGTCTCCGCAGGACAGGGTTCCGAGCAGTACTTC
>TRBJ2-7|.|TRBV27|TRBD1
CASSQPGTAGYEQYF
TGTGCCAGCAGCCAACCGGGGACAGCAGGCTACGAGCAGTACTTC
>TRBJ1-4|.|TRBV18|TRBD1
CASRAGTGLEKLFF
TGTGCCAGCCGCGCCGGGACAGGTCTTGAAAAACTGTTTTTT
>TRBJ2-1|.|TRBV7-2|TRBD2
CASSLAGRGGEYEQFF
TGTGCCAGCAGCTTAGCCGGGCGGGGGGGCGAGTATGAGCAGTTCTTC
>TRBJ2-3|.|TRBV5-1|.
CASSLEYGSGSDTQYF
TGCGCCAGCAGCTTGGAATACGGAAGCGGTTCAGATACGCAGTATTTT
>TRBJ2-3|once|TRBV5-4|TRBD2
CASSLRLAGDTDTQYF
TGTGCCAGCAGCCTACGACTAGCGGGGGACACAGATACGCAGTATTTT
>TRBJ2-1|.|TRBV6-4|TRBD1
CASSVSGTGGNEQFF
TGTGCCAGCAGCGTTTCAGGGACAGGGGGCAATGAGCAGTTCTTC
>TRBJ2-2|once|TRBV5-1|TRBD1
CASSEGQGNAGELFF
TGCGCCAGCAGCGAGGGACAGGGGAATGCCGGGGAGCTGTTTTTT
>TRBJ1-4|.|TRBV6-5|TRBD1
CASSLQGAGEKLFF
TGTGCCAGCAGTCTACAGGGGGCCGGAGAAAAACTGTTTTTT
>TRBJ2-2|.|TRBV5-4|.
CASSLKRGTDTGELFF
TGTGCCAGCAGCTTAAAACGGGGGACGGACACCGGGGAGCTGTTTTTT
>TRBJ2-7|.|TRBV14|TRBD1
CASSPKIGTGGSYEQYF
TGTGCCAGCAGTCCCAAGATCGGGACAGGGGGCTCCTACGAGCAGTACTTC
>TRBJ1-6|.|TRBV19|TRBD1
CASSRQGYSPLHF
TGTGCCAGTAGTCGACAGGGGTATTCACCCCTCCACTTT
>TRBJ1-1|.|TRBV2|.
CASSEREIVAFF
TGTGCCAGCAGTGAACGGGAGATCGTGGCTTTCTTT
>TRBJ2-7|once|TRBV5-1|.
CASSLDRPHEQYF
TGCGCCAGCAGCTTGGACAGGCCTCACGAGCAGTACTTC
>TRBJ2-1|.|TRBV5-1|.
CASSLRGATYNEQFF
TGCGCCAGCAGCTTACGCGGGGCGACCTACAATGAGCAGTTCTTC
>TRBJ2-5|.|TRBV28|TRBD2
CASRRLAWETQYF
TGTGCCAGCAGGCGACTAGCTTGGGAGACCCAGTACTTC
>TRBJ2-7|.|TRBV7-3|TRBD2
CASSRALAGVGSEQYF
TGTGCCAGCAGCCGGGCTTTAGCGGGAGTGGGGTCCGAGCAGTACTTC
>TRBJ2-4|few|TRBV9|.
CASSVYPQGAKNIQYF
TGTGCCAGCAGCGTTTATCCCCAGGGGGCCAAAAACATTCAGTACTTC
>TRBJ1-2|.|TRBV29-1|TRBD1
CSGGQGPWDGYTF
TGCAGCGGGGGACAGGGGCCTTGGGATGGCTACACCTTC
>TRBJ2-7|.|TRBV5-4|TRBD1
CASSRGQGRNEQYF
TGTGCCAGCAGTCGCGGACAGGGAAGGAACGAGCAGTACTTC
>TRBJ1-1|.|TRBV18|TRBD1
CASSPTGGDTEAFF
TGTGCCAGCTCACCGACAGGGGGGGACACTGAAGCTTTCTTT
>TRBJ2-1|.|TRBV7-3|TRBD2
CASSSRLAGANEQFF
TGTGCCAGCAGCTCCCGACTAGCGGGTGCGAATGAGCAGTTCTTC
>TRBJ2-1|.|TRBV18|.
CASSFGQEGYNEQFF
TGTGCCAGCTCATTCGGACAGGAGGGATACAATGAGCAGTTCTTC
>TRBJ1-1|.|TRBV7-9|TRBD1
CASSTRQGLFSTEAFF
TGTGCCAGCAGCACGCGACAGGGGCTTTTTAGCACTGAAGCTTTCTTT